This TCR beta chain was recorded in a study of T cells after yellow fever vaccination. By 5'RACE template switching, TCR cDNA was produced, with a universal primer site and UMIs added in the process. TCRdb reprocessed the 5' RACE reads with MiXCR, giving one entry per CDR3 protein. The repertoire holds 620,000 or so distinct CDR3 sequences, with about 15% as singletons. This clonotype was recorded many times. The antigen remains unidentified. Study-wide points: Most primary-vaccination clones reappeared after the booster (about 97% CD4, roughly 90% CD8).

Germline V gene lookup returns CDR1 SGHVS and CDR2 FQNEAQ. Trimming shortened V by 3 bases and J by 7 bases, and 10 bases separated the two germline ends. This CDR3 spans 13 amino acids. Sequenced material: PBMCs, taken roughly 5 days after the first yellow fever vaccination. The receptor comes from a man younger than 30 who received the YFV17D yellow fever vaccine. This chain joins TRBV7-8 and TRBJ1-5; D gene ambiguous. The CDR3 DNA reads as TGTGCCAGCAGCTTTGGTGGGTCCCAGCCCCAGCATTTT. Translation: CASSFGGSQPQHF.